This TCR beta chain was obtained from a study of CD8 T cells in Susac syndrome. Study overall: Within the sequenced Susac syndrome patient group, roughly 6 exhibited active disease and fewer than ten were in remission.

RNA was extracted with the RNeasy kit, and a quantity of about 0.45 to 1 ug was reverse transcribed using random hexamers. The TCR beta CDR3 was amplified by immunoSEQ multiplex PCR across 54 Vbeta, 13 Jbeta. In TCRdb, the immunoSEQ multiplex PCR reads were re-called with MiXCR into one record per CDR3 protein. The table records around 140,000 distinct CDR3 sequences, 95% of them present only once. CDR3 length equals 14 residues. J was trimmed by 5 bases and V by 6 bases; bases with no gene match: 6. Germline V gene sequence: CDR1 MGHDK, CDR2 SYGVNS. Patients with Susac syndrome fulfilled recently defined diagnostic criteria for definite or probable disease. In contrast to the negatively isolated CD8+ and CD4+ T cells, TEMRA cells were FACS-enriched.

The chain has TRBV25-1 and TRBJ2-2, with TRBD1 matching 7 bases. Sequencing used CD4+ T cells from PBMCs. The origin of this receptor is a human donor with Susac syndrome. CDR3 residues: CASSLQGRTGELFF. In nucleotides, the CDR3 is TGTGCCAGCAGCCTACAGGGGCGGACCGGGGAGCTGTTTTTT.